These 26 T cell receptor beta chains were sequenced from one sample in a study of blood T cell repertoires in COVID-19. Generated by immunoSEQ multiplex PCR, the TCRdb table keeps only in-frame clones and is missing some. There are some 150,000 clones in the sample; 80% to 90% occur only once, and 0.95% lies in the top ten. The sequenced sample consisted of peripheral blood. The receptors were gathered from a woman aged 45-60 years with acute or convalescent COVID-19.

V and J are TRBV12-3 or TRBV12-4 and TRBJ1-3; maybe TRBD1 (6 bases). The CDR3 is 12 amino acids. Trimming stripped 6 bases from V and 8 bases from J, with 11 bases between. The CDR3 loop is CASSQGYHTIYF. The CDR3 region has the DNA TGTGCCAGCAGCCAGGGGTATCACACCATATATTTT.

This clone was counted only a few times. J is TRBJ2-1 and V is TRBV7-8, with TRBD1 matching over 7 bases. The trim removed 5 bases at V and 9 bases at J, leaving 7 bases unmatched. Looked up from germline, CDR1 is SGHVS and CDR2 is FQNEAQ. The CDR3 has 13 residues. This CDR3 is CASSLRQGGEQFF. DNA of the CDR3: TGTGCCAGCAGCCTTCGACAGGGTGGTGAGCAGTTCTTC.

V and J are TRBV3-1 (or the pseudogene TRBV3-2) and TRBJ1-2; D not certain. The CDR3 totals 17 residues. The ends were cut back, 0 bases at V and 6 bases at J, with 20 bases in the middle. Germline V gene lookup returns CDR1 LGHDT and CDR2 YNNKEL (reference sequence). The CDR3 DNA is TGTGCCAGCAGCCAAGATCGCTTAGGCGGTTTACGGGATGGCTACACCTTC. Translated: CASSQDRLGGLRDGYTF.

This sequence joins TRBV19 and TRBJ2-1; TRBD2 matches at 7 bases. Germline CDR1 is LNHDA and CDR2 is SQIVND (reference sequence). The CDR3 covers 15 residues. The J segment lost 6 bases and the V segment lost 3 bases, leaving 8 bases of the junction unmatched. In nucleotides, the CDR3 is TGTGCCAGTAGTATCGGGCTAGCGGCGGCCAATGAGCAGTTCTTC. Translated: CASSIGLAAANEQFF.

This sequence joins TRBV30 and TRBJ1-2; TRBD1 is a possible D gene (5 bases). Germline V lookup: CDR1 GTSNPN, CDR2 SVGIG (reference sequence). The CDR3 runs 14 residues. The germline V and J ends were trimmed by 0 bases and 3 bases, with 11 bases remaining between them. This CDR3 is CAWSVPGVHYGYTF. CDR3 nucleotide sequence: TGTGCCTGGAGTGTCCCGGGGGTGCACTATGGCTACACCTTC.

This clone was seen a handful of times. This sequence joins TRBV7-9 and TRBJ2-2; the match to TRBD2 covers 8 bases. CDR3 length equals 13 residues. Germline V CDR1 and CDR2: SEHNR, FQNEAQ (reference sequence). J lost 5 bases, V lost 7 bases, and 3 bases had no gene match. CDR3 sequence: CASTAGGTGELFF. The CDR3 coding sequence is TGTGCCAGCACCGCGGGGGGAACCGGGGAGCTGTTTTTT.

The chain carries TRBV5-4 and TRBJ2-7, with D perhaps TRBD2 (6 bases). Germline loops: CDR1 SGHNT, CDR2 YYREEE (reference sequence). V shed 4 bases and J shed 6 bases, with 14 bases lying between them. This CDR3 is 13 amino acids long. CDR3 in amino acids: CASSARLVTEQYF. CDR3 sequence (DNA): TGTGCCAGCAGCGCCCGACTAGTAACCGAGCAGTACTTC. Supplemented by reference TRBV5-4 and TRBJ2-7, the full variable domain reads ETGVTQSPTHLIKTRGQQVTLRCSSQSGHNTVSWYQQALGQGPQFIFQYYREEENGRGNFPPRFSGLQFPNYSSELNVNALELDDSALYLCASSARLVTEQYFGPGTRLTVT.

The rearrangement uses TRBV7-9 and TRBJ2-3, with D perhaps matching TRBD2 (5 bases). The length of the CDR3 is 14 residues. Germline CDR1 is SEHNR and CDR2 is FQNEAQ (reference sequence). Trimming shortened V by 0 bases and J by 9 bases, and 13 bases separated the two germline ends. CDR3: CASSLAGIPGTQYF. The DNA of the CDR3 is TGTGCCAGCAGCTTAGCAGGTATTCCGGGGACGCAGTATTTT.

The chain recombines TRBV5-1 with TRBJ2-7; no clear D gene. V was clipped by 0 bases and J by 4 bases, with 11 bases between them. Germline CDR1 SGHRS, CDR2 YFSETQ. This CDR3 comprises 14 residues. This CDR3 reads CASSLGEVEYEQYF. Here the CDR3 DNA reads TGCGCCAGCAGCTTGGGCGAGGTGGAGTACGAGCAGTACTTC.

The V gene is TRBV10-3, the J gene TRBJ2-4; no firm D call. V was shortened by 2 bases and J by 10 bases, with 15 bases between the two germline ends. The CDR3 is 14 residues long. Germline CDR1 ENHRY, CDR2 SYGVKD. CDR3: CAISELGSTAIQYF. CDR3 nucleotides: TGTGCCATCAGTGAGCTAGGCAGCACCGCTATTCAGTACTTC.

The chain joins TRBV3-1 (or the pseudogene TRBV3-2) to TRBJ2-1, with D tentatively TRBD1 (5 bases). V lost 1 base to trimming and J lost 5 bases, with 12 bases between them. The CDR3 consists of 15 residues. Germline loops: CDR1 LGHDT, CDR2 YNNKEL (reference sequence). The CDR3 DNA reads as TGTGCCAGCAGCCAAGGGCAGGGTAACCACAATGAGCAGTTCTTC. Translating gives CASSQGQGNHNEQFF.

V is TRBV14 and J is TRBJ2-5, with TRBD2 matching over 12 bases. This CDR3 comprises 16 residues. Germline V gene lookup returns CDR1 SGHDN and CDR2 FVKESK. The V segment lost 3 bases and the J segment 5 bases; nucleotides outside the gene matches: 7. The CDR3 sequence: CASSQETTSGGETQYF. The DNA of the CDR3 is TGTGCCAGCAGCCAGGAAACTACTAGCGGGGGGGAGACCCAGTACTTC.

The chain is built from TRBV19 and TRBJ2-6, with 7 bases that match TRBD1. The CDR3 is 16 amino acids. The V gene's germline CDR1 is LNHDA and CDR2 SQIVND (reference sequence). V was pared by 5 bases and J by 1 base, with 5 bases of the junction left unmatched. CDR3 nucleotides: TGTGCCAGTAGTGGGGACAGTTGGTCTGGGGCCAACGTCCTGACTTTC. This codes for CASSGDSWSGANVLTF.

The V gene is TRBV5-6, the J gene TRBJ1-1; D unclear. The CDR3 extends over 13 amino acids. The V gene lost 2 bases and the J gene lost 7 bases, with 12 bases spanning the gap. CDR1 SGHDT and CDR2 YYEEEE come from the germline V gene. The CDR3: CASSFPQPGEAFF. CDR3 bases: TGTGCCAGCAGCTTCCCCCAACCGGGTGAAGCTTTCTTT.

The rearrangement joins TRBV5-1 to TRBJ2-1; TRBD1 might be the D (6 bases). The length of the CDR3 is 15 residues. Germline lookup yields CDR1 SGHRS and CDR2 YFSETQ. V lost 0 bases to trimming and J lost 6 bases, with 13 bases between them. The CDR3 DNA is TGCGCCAGCAGCTTGGCCGACAGGCTTCTCAATGAGCAGTTCTTC. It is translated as CASSLADRLLNEQFF.

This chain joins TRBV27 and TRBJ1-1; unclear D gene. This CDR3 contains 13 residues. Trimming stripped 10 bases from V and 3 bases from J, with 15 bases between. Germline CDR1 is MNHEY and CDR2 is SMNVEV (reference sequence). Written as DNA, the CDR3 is TGTGCCACCGCCCGTTCGGAGGACACTGAAGCTTTCTTT. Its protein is CATARSEDTEAFF.

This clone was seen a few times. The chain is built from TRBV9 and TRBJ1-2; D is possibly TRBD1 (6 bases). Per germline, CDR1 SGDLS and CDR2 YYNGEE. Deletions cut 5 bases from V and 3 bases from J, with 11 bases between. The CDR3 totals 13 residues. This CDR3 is CASSPRGYYGYTF. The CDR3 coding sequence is TGTGCCAGCAGTCCTAGGGGGTACTATGGCTACACCTTC.

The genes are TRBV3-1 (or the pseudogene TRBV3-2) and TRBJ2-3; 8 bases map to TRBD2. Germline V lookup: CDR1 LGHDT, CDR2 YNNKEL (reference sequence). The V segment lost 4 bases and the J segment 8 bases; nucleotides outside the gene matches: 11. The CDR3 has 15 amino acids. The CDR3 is CASSPLNGGVGTQYF. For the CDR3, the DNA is TGTGCCAGCAGCCCCCTCAACGGGGGGGTAGGTACGCAGTATTTT.

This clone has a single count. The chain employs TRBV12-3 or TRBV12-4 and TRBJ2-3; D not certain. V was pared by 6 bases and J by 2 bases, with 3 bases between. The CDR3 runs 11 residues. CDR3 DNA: TGTGCCAGCAGACTCACAGATACGCAGTATTTT. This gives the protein CASRLTDTQYF.

CDR3 DNA: TGTGCCAGCAGACGCCCGGGGGGCGACTATGGCTACACCTTC. Translating gives CASRRPGGDYGYTF. The chain is built from TRBV7-3 and TRBJ1-2; maybe TRBD1 (6 bases). The CDR3 contains 14 residues. The V gene's germline CDR1 is SGHTA and CDR2 FQGTGA. The germline V and J ends were trimmed by 6 bases and 3 bases, with 14 bases remaining between them.

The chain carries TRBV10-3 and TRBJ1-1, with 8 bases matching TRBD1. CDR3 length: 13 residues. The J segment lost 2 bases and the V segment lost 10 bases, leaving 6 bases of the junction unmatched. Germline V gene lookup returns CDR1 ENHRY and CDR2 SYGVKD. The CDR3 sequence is CATLDRGNTEAFF. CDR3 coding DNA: TGTGCCACCCTCGACAGGGGAAACACTGAAGCTTTCTTT.

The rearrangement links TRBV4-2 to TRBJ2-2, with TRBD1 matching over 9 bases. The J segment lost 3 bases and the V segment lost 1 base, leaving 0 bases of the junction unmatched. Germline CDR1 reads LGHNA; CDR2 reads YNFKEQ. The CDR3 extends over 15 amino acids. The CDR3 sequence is CASSQGQGDTGELFF. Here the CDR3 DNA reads TGTGCCAGCAGCCAAGGACAGGGGGACACCGGGGAGCTGTTTTTT.

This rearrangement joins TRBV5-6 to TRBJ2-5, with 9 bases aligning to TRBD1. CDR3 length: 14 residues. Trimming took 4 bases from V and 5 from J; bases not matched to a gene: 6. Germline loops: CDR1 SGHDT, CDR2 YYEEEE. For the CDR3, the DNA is TGTGCCAGCAGCGGCACAGGGGGCAGCGAGACCCAGTACTTC. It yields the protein CASSGTGGSETQYF.

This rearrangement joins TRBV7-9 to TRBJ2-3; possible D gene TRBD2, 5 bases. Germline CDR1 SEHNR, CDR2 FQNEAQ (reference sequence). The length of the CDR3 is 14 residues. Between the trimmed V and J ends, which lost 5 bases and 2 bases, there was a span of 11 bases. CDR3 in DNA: TGTGCCAGCAGCCCAGACTACTCCACAGATACGCAGTATTTT. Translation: CASSPDYSTDTQYF. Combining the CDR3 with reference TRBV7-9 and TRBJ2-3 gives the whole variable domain DTGVSQNPRHKITKRGQNVTFRCDPISEHNRLYWYRQTLGQGPEFLTYFQNEAQLEKSRLLSDRFSAERPKGSFSTLEIQRTEQGDSAMYLCASSPDYSTDTQYFGPGTRLTVL.

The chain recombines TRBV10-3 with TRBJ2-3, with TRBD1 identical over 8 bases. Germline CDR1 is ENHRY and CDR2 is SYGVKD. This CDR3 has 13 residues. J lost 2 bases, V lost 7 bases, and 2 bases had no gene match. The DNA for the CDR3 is TGTGCCATCAACAGGGGGAACACAGATACGCAGTATTTT. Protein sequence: CAINRGNTDTQYF.

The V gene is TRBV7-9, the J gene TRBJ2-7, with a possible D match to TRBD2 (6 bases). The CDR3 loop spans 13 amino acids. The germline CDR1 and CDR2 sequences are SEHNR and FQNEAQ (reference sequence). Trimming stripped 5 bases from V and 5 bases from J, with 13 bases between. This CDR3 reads CASSILATHEQYF. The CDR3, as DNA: TGTGCCAGCAGCATTCTAGCGACCCACGAGCAGTACTTC.